The clone carrying this TCR beta chain was picked up one time. Its antigen remains unknown. Using immunoSEQ multiplex PCR, the repertoire was profiled, and TCRdb retains in-frame clones only, with some absent. The profile shows nearly 55,000 clones, 84% of them singletons. These data belong to a study of T cell clones after liver transplantation. About the study: A pre-transplant mixed lymphocyte reaction with TCRbeta sequencing defined graft-donor-reactive clones followed in post-transplant blood.

Notes on the study in general: Low donor cell numbers restricted donor-reactive repertoire measurement in a couple of subjects. Post-transplant time points were not standardized, so conclusions are preliminary.

Material: CD4+ T cells from blood, obtained before liver transplant. The source of this sequence is a human donor who received a liver transplant.

The CDR3 DNA reads as TGCGCCAGCAGCCAAGTTAAGGCGAGGAGCTCCTACAATGAGCAGTTCTTC. Translating gives CASSQVKARSSYNEQFF. This rearrangement joins TRBV4-3 to TRBJ2-1, with D uncertain. Trimming shortened V by 1 base and J by 0 bases, and 13 bases separated the two germline ends. Germline lookup yields CDR1 LGHNA and CDR2 YSLEER. This CDR3 region has 17 residues.